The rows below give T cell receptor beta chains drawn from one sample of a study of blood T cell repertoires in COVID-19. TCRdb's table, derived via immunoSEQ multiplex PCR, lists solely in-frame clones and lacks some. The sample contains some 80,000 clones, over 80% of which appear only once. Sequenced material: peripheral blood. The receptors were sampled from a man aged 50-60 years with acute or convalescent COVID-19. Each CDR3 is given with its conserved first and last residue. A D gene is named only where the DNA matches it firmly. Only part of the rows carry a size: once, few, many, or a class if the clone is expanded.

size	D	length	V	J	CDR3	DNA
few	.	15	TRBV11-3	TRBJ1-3	CASSLQGDFGNTIYF	TGTGCCAGCAGCTTACAGGGTGATTTTGGAAACACCATATATTTT
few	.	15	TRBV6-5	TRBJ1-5	CASSTGQKWNQPQHF	TGTGCCAGCAGTACCGGACAGAAATGGAATCAGCCCCAGCATTTT
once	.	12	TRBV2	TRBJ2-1	CASSYATNEQFF	TGTGCCAGCAGCTACGCTACCAATGAGCAGTTCTTC
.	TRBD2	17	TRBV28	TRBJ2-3	CASSSTLAGSHTDTQYF	TGTGCCAGCAGTTCGACACTAGCGGGGAGCCACACAGATACGCAGTATTTT
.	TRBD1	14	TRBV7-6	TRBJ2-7	CASRGQGASYEQYF	TGTGCCAGCAGGGGCCAGGGGGCCTCCTACGAGCAGTACTTC
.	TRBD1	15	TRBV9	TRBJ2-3	CASSLIPGQADTQYF	TGTGCCAGCAGCCTCATCCCGGGACAGGCAGATACGCAGTATTTT
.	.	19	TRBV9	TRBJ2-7	CASARGLWGGSSERYEQYF	TGTGCCAGCGCTCGGGGTCTTTGGGGGGGCAGTTCAGAACGCTACGAGCAGTACTTC
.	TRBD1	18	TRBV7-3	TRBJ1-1	CASRLHGTGVGVNTEAFF	TGTGCCAGCAGACTACACGGGACAGGGGTTGGGGTGAACACTGAAGCTTTCTTT
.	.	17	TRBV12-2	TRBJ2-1	CASRPTMTSGICNEQFF	TGTGCAAGTCGCCCTACAATGACTAGCGGGATATGCAATGAGCAGTTCTTC
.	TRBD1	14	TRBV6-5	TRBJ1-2	CASSPQGGADGYTF	TGTGCCAGCAGCCCCCAAGGGGGCGCGGATGGCTACACCTTC
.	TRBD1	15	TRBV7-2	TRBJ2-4	CASILGGTGKNIQYF	TGTGCCAGCATCTTAGGCGGGACAGGCAAAAACATTCAGTACTTC
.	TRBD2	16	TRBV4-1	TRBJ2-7	CASSRETSGSLYEQYF	TGCGCCAGCAGCCGAGAGACTAGCGGGAGCCTCTACGAGCAGTACTTC
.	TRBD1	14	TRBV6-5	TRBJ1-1	CASTDRNRGTEAFF	TGTGCCAGCACCGACAGGAACAGGGGAACTGAAGCTTTCTTT
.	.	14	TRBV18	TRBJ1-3	CASSPNSSGNTIYF	TGTGCCAGCTCACCAAATAGCTCTGGAAACACCATATATTTT
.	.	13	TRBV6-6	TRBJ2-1	CASSTGGGLEQFF	TGTGCCAGCAGCACCGGCGGGGGCCTGGAGCAGTTCTTC
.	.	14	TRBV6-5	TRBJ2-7	CASRVGGRGYEQYF	TGTGCCAGCAGGGTGGGTGGGAGAGGATACGAGCAGTACTTC
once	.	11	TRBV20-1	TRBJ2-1	CSAGLYNEQFF	TGCAGTGCGGGACTTTACAATGAGCAGTTCTTC
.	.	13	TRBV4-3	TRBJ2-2	CASSQVESGELFF	TGCGCCAGCAGCCAAGTGGAGTCCGGGGAGCTGTTTTTT
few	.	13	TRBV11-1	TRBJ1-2	CASSPTGYYGYTF	TGTGCCAGCAGCCCTACAGGGTACTATGGCTACACCTTC
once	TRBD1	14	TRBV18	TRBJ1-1	CASSSQGGETEAFF	TGTGCCAGCTCATCCCAGGGGGGAGAGACTGAAGCTTTCTTT
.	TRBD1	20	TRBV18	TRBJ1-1	CASSPIIRVGQGGENTEAFF	TGTGCCAGCTCACCAATTATCCGGGTAGGACAGGGCGGTGAAAACACTGAAGCTTTCTTT
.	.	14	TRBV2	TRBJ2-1	CASSPQGSYNEQFF	TGTGCCAGCAGTCCACAGGGATCCTACAATGAGCAGTTCTTC
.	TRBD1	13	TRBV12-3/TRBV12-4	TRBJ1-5	CASTKDRGQPQHF	TGTGCCAGCACTAAGGACAGGGGTCAGCCCCAGCATTTT
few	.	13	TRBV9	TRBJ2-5	CASSGPGVETQYF	TGTGCCAGCAGCGGACCGGGAGTGGAGACCCAGTACTTC
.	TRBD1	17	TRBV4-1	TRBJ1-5	CASSWTGESIGNQPQHF	TGCGCCAGCAGCTGGACAGGGGAGAGTATTGGCAATCAGCCCCAGCATTTT
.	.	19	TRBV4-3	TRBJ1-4	CASSQEEVNRGNTNEKLFF	TGCGCCAGCAGCCAAGAAGAAGTTAATAGGGGGAATACTAATGAAAAACTGTTTTTT
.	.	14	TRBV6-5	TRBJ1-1	CASAIGGDSTEAFF	TGTGCCAGCGCAATTGGGGGCGATAGCACTGAAGCTTTCTTT